Presented here are 28 T cell receptor beta chains from one specimen sequenced in a study of T cell clonotyping in hematopoietic cell transplantation. The assay was immunoSEQ multiplex PCR, and TCRdb's table has in-frame clones only and misses some. The sample records 15,000 to 25,000 clones, approximately 79% being singletons. Sequences were obtained from peripheral blood mononuclear cells. Receptors originate from a man in his sixties in good health. Some clones in this sample may be carry-over from other donors' samples.

The chain links TRBV19 to TRBJ1-3; a weak D match, TRBD1 (5 bases). Trimming shortened V by 6 bases and J by 1 base, and 19 bases separated the two germline ends. Per germline, CDR1 LNHDA and CDR2 SQIVND (reference sequence). CDR3 size: 17 residues. The CDR3 loop is CASSSYAWGKSGNTIYF. CDR3 DNA: TGTGCCAGTAGCTCCTATGCTTGGGGGAAATCTGGAAACACCATATATTTT.

The V call is TRBV19, the J call TRBJ2-7, with D unclear. V lost 5 bases, J lost 2 bases, and 10 bases lay in between. Per the germline V gene, CDR1 is LNHDA and CDR2 is SQIVND (reference sequence). The length of the CDR3 is 13 residues. The CDR3 sequence is CASSPTRTYEQYF. The CDR3 coding sequence is TGTGCCAGTAGTCCGACAAGAACCTACGAGCAGTACTTC.

The V and J genes are TRBV10-2 and TRBJ1-1; D uncertain. In germline, CDR1 is WSHSY, CDR2 SAAADI. V lost 1 base and J lost 0, with 6 bases in between. The CDR3 is 14 residues long. CDR3 sequence reads: CASSEWMMNTEAFF. The CDR3 bases are TGCGCCAGCAGTGAGTGGATGATGAACACTGAAGCTTTCTTT.

The V call is TRBV25-1, the J call TRBJ2-5; D may be TRBD1 or TRBD2 (5 bases each). The CDR3 is 15 amino acids. The V end was cut by 7 bases, the J end by 2 bases, with 17 bases between. The germline V gene has CDR1 MGHDK and CDR2 SYGVNS. CDR3 in DNA: TGTGCCAGCAATCCAACTGGGACGGGACAAGAGACCCAGTACTTC. Translation: CASNPTGTGQETQYF. Supplemented by reference TRBV25-1 and TRBJ2-5, the full variable domain reads EADIYQTPRYLVIGTGKKITLECSQTMGHDKMYWYQQDPGMELHLIHYSYGVNSTEKGDLSSESTVSRIRTEHFPLTLESARPSHTSQYLCASNPTGTGQETQYFGPGTRLLVL.

V gene TRBV6-5 combines with J gene TRBJ1-1, with D maybe TRBD1 (6 bases). The V end lost 2 bases, the J end lost 1 base, and 8 bases lay between the germline ends. Per the germline V gene, CDR1 is MNHEY and CDR2 is SVGAGI. The CDR3 is made up of 14 amino acids. The CDR3 protein is CASSYPGQNTEAFF. In DNA, the CDR3 is TGTGCCAGCAGTTACCCGGGACAGAACACTGAAGCTTTCTTT.

The rearrangement uses TRBV7-9 and TRBJ2-7; 7 bases align to TRBD2. V was pared by 5 bases and J by 7 bases, with 8 bases of the junction left unmatched. This CDR3 region has 13 residues. Germline V CDR1 and CDR2: SEHNR, FQNEAQ (reference sequence). As DNA, the CDR3 is TGTGCCAGCAGCACCGCGGGGGATTGGGAGCAGTACTTC. This codes for CASSTAGDWEQYF.

The chain joins TRBV9 to TRBJ1-1; no firm D call. The germline V gene has CDR1 SGDLS and CDR2 YYNGEE. V was trimmed by 0 bases and J by 1 base, leaving 13 bases between them. CDR3 length: 16 residues. The CDR3 DNA is TGTGCCAGCAGCGTAGTTGGCAGCACGGGGAACACTGAAGCTTTCTTT. Protein product: CASSVVGSTGNTEAFF.

This chain connects TRBV5-4 to TRBJ2-5; 11 bases are a match to TRBD2. This CDR3 has 16 amino acids. Germline-derived CDR1 and CDR2 are SGHNT and YYREEE (reference sequence). V gave up 4 bases and J gave up 4 bases; unmatched junction bases: 9. The CDR3 loop is CASSPRLAGQGETQYF. The CDR3, as DNA: TGTGCCAGCAGCCCCCGACTAGCGGGACAGGGAGAGACCCAGTACTTC.

This chain links TRBV21-1 with TRBJ2-6; TRBD1 is the table's D call, not checked against the DNA. TRBV21-1 is an annotated pseudogene. The CDR3 totals 17 residues. CDR3 in amino acids: CASSKGQGAKGANVLTF. The CDR3 coding sequence is TGTGCCAGCAGCAAAGGGCAGGGGGCGAAAGGGGCCAACGTCCTGACTTTC.

In the case of this clone: The sample carries other DNA sequences with the same CDR3. The chain joins TRBV20-1 to TRBJ2-7; D not resolved. V was pared by 2 bases and J by 4 bases, with 6 bases between. This CDR3 region has 11 residues. In germline, CDR1 is DFQATT, CDR2 SNEGSKA (reference sequence). The CDR3 reads CSARTTYEQYF. The CDR3 DNA reads TGCAGTGCTAGAACTACTTACGAGCAGTACTTC.

The sample holds a few counts of this clone. The V gene is TRBV6-1, the J gene TRBJ1-6; 8 nucleotides line up with TRBD1. CDR3 length: 16 residues. Unmatched junction bases numbered 9, after V lost 4 bases and J lost 7 bases. The germline CDR1 and CDR2 sequences are MNHNS and SASEGT. Written as DNA, the CDR3 is TGTGCCAGCAGTGTTACTCAGGGGGCGAGGAATTCACCCCTCCACTTT. Translated, it gives CASSVTQGARNSPLHF.

This clone was seen a single time. The gene calls are TRBV2 and TRBJ2-1; D might be TRBD2 (5 bases). The V end lost 6 bases, the J end lost 3 bases, and 15 bases lay between the germline ends. Germline-derived CDR1 and CDR2 are SNHLY and FYNNEI. This CDR3 is built from 15 residues. CDR3 residues: CASSATPSGYNEQFF. CDR3 sequence (DNA): TGTGCCAGCAGCGCCACACCGAGCGGCTACAATGAGCAGTTCTTC.

The rearrangement joins TRBV15 to TRBJ2-7; D might be TRBD1 or TRBD2, each matching 5 bases. Between the trimmed V and J ends, which lost 5 bases and 4 bases, there was a span of 18 bases. The CDR3 has 15 residues. Germline CDR1 reads LNHNV; CDR2 reads YYDKDF (reference sequence). CDR3 in DNA: TGTGCCACCAGCCACTCTCGCGATGGGGGATACGAGCAGTACTTC. It encodes CATSHSRDGGYEQYF.

V usage is TRBV19 and J usage is TRBJ1-5, with 8 bases identical to TRBD1. CDR1 is LNHDA and CDR2 is SQIVND in the germline V gene (reference sequence). The CDR3 has 17 residues. The ends lost 9 bases at V and 3 bases at J; junction bases unmatched: 16. CDR3 DNA sequence: TGTGCCAGGACGGGACAGGACCTCCGAGGCCCCAATCAGCCCCAGCATTTT. Protein: CARTGQDLRGPNQPQHF.

This clone was seen a single time. The chain combines TRBV6-1 with TRBJ2-7, with TRBD2 identical over 14 bases. The CDR3 length is 19 residues. Looked up from germline, CDR1 is MNHNS and CDR2 is SASEGT. The ends lost 1 base at V and 0 bases at J; junction bases unmatched: 8. The CDR3 here is CASSEDPGLAGGLSYEQYF. CDR3 sequence (DNA): TGTGCCAGCAGTGAAGACCCTGGACTAGCGGGGGGTCTCTCCTACGAGCAGTACTTC.

This chain links TRBV5-1 with TRBJ1-2; D unclear. CDR1 SGHRS and CDR2 YFSETQ come from the germline V gene. There are 14 residues in the CDR3. V was shortened by 0 bases and J by 0 bases, with 6 bases between the two germline ends. CDR3 DNA sequence: TGCGCCAGCAGCTTGGACGGAGCTAACTATGGCTACACCTTC. It encodes CASSLDGANYGYTF.

This chain uses TRBV6-1 with TRBJ1-5; 8 nucleotides match TRBD1. CDR1 and CDR2 (germline): MNHNS, SASEGT. Trimming took 3 bases from V and 6 from J; bases not matched to a gene: 7. The CDR3 is made up of 15 amino acids. In nucleotides, the CDR3 is TGTGCCAGCAGTGACGGACAGGGTGAAGGTCAGCCCCAGCATTTT. This codes for CASSDGQGEGQPQHF.

The genes are TRBV20-1 and TRBJ2-3; no definite D call. The germline CDR1 and CDR2 sequences are DFQATT and SNEGSKA (reference sequence). Trimming took 4 bases from V and 5 from J, leaving 7 bases between them. The CDR3 consists of 11 residues. The CDR3 sequence: CSAIGGDTQYF. In DNA form, the CDR3 reads TGCAGTGCTATAGGTGGAGATACGCAGTATTTT.

The chain couples TRBV11-1 to TRBJ2-3, with a possible D match to TRBD1 (5 bases). V lost 1 base to trimming and J lost 8 bases, with 16 bases between them. The CDR3 extends over 15 amino acids. The germline V gene has CDR1 SGHAT and CDR2 FQDESV (reference sequence). The CDR3 spells CASSLEAPGKVTQYF. CDR3 DNA sequence: TGTGCCAGCAGCTTAGAGGCCCCAGGGAAGGTTACGCAGTATTTT.

The table lists this clone with a few counts. The V gene is TRBV15, the J gene TRBJ1-1; tentatively, D is TRBD1 (5 bases). The CDR3 consists of 13 residues. Trimming took off 1 base at V and 3 bases at J, with 6 bases between the two ends. Germline CDR1 is LNHNV and CDR2 is YYDKDF (reference sequence). CDR3 nucleotides: TGTGCCACCAGCAGAGGGGGGGACACTGAAGCTTTCTTT. Encoded protein: CATSRGGDTEAFF.

The chain employs TRBV4-1 and TRBJ2-7, with TRBD2 matching 8 bases. The CDR3 is 17 residues long. V lost 0 bases to trimming and J lost 2 bases; unmatched junction nucleotides: 9. Germline V gene lookup returns CDR1 MGHRA and CDR2 YSYEKL. Written as DNA, the CDR3 is TGCGCCAGCAGCCAAGACGCGGGAGGAGGGTCCACCTACGAGCAGTACTTC. Its protein product is CASSQDAGGGSTYEQYF.

This chain links TRBV5-6 with TRBJ2-7; maybe TRBD2 (6 bases). V lost 4 bases and J lost 6, with 14 bases in between. Germline CDR1 is SGHDT and CDR2 is YYEEEE. The CDR3 has 13 residues. The CDR3 region has the DNA TGTGCCAGCAGCCCCCCTCCCGGGAGCGAGCAGTACTTC. Protein product: CASSPPPGSEQYF.

The rearrangement links TRBV6-5 to TRBJ1-1; no firm D call. This CDR3 comprises 13 residues. CDR1 and CDR2 from the germline V gene are MNHEY and SVGAGI. Trimming removed 4 bases from V and 1 base from J, with 7 bases in between. CDR3 in amino acids: CASSSPKNTEAFF. DNA for the CDR3: TGTGCCAGCAGTTCCCCGAAGAACACTGAAGCTTTCTTT.

The V and J genes are TRBV30 and TRBJ2-1; a weak D match, TRBD1 (6 bases). CDR3 length: 16 residues. The V gene lost 1 base and the J gene lost 0 bases, with 13 bases spanning the gap. Germline CDR1 GTSNPN, CDR2 SVGIG (reference sequence). The CDR3: CAWSADGGRSYNEQFF. DNA for the CDR3: TGTGCCTGGAGTGCCGATGGGGGCCGCTCCTACAATGAGCAGTTCTTC.

This chain uses TRBV6-5 with TRBJ2-7, with D unclear. The CDR3 totals 14 residues. Germline-derived CDR1 and CDR2 are MNHEY and SVGAGI. V lost 4 bases and J 0 bases, leaving 10 bases between the germline ends. The CDR3 is CASSLTGPSYEQYF. The CDR3 coding sequence is TGTGCCAGCAGTTTAACCGGACCCTCCTACGAGCAGTACTTC.

This clone appeared once. V is TRBV28 and J is TRBJ2-6, with TRBD1 matching 9 bases. V shed 6 bases and J 0 bases; nucleotides not matched to a gene: 6. The CDR3 spans 17 residues. Germline V CDR1 and CDR2: MDHEN, SYDVKM. The chain's CDR3 is CASRNRGPSSGANVLTF. The CDR3 nucleotides read TGTGCCAGCAGAAACAGGGGGCCAAGCTCTGGGGCCAACGTCCTGACTTTC.

The gene calls are TRBV7-8 and TRBJ1-1, with unresolved D. This CDR3 region has 15 residues. V lost 1 base and J 0 bases, leaving 9 bases between the germline ends. Germline CDR1 SGHVS, CDR2 FQNEAQ. The CDR3 spells CASSLVMDLNTEAFF. The CDR3 nucleotides read TGTGCCAGCAGCTTAGTTATGGATTTGAACACTGAAGCTTTCTTT. The full variable domain, with the rest looked up from reference TRBV7-8 and TRBJ1-1, is GAGVSQSPRYKVAKRGQDVALRCDPISGHVSLFWYQQALGQGPEFLTYFQNEAQLDKSGLPSDRFFAERPEGSVSTLKIQRTQQEDSAVYLCASSLVMDLNTEAFFGQGTRLTVV.

The V call is TRBV6-1, the J call TRBJ2-3; 14 nucleotides match TRBD2. V shed 11 bases and J 5 bases; nucleotides not matched to a gene: 9. Germline CDR1 MNHNS, CDR2 SASEGT. There are 15 residues in the CDR3. As DNA, the CDR3 is TGTGCCGCCGCCTTGACTAGCGGGGGGGTAGATACGCAGTATTTT. Protein product: CAAALTSGGVDTQYF.